This T cell receptor beta chain was captured by sequencing in a study of vaccination and CD4 T cells after COVID-19. Treatment noted: roughly ten-day PBMC culture with coronavirus spike peptide pools or control peptides (ViraFEST assay). The CDR3 loop spans 14 amino acids. Trimming cost V 0 bases and J 8 bases, with 14 bases left between them. Germline-derived CDR1 and CDR2 are SGDLS and YYNGEE. With the Oncomine TCR Beta short-read assay, DNA from cultured CD4+ T cells was sequenced. TCRdb reprocessed the PCR reads via MiXCR and lists one record per CDR3 protein. The data contain about 15,000 distinct CDR3 sequences, around 30% of them singletons. This clonotype appeared a few times. Antigen: not known.

V usage is TRBV9 and J usage is TRBJ1-2; D is perhaps TRBD1 (5 bases). The source material was cultured CD4+ T cells from blood. The receptor's source is a human donor with COVID-19. Here the CDR3 reads CASSVATGGGGYTF. For the CDR3, the DNA is TGTGCCAGCAGCGTAGCGACCGGGGGAGGCGGCTACACCTTC.